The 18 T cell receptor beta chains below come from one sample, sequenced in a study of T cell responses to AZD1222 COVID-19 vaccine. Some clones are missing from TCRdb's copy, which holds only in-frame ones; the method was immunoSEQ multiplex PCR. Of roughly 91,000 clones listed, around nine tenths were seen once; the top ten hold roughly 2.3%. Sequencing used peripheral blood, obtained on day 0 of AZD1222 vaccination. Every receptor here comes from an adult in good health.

The CDR3 coding sequence is TGTGCCAGCATAATTACAGGGGCCACCGGGGAGCTGTTTTTT. Residues: CASIITGATGELFF. The chain carries TRBV7-9 and TRBJ2-2, with 7 bases matching TRBD1. CDR3 length equals 14 residues. J gave up 4 bases and V 7 bases, and 6 bases lay outside the gene matches. Germline CDR1 SEHNR, CDR2 FQNEAQ (reference sequence).

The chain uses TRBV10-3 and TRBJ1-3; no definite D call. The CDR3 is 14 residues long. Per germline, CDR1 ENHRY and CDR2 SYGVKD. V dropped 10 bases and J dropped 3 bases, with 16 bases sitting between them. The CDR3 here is CATSAGEIGNTIYF. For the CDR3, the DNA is TGTGCCACCTCGGCAGGAGAAATTGGAAACACCATATATTTT.

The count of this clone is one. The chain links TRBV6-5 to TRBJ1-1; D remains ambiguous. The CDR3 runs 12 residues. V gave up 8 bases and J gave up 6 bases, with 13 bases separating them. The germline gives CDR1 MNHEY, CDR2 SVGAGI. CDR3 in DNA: TGTGCCAGCGGGTCCGTTGCCGCTGAAGCTTTCTTT. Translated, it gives CASGSVAAEAFF.

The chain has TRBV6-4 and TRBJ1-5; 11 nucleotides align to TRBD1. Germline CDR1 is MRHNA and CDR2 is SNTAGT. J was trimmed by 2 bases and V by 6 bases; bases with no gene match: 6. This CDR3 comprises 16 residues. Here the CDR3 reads CASRLDRGHGNQPQHF. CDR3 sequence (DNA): TGTGCCAGCAGGTTGGACAGGGGGCATGGCAATCAGCCCCAGCATTTT.

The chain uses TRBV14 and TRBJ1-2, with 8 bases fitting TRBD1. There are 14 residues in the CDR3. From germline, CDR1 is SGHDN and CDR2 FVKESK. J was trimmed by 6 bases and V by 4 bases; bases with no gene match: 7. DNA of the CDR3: TGTGCCAGCAGCCTTGGGACAGGTGGGCATGGCTACACCTTC. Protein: CASSLGTGGHGYTF.

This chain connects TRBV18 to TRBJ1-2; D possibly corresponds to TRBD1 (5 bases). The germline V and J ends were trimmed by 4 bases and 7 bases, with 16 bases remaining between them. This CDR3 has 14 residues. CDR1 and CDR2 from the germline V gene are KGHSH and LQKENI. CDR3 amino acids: CASSRGENMSGYTF. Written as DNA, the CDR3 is TGTGCCAGCTCACGGGGGGAGAATATGAGTGGCTACACCTTC.

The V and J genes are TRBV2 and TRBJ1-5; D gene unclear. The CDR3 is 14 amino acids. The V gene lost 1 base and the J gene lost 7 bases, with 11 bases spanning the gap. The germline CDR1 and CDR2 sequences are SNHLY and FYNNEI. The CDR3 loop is CASSEGHPGQPQHF. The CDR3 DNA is TGTGCCAGCAGTGAAGGTCACCCCGGACAGCCCCAGCATTTT.

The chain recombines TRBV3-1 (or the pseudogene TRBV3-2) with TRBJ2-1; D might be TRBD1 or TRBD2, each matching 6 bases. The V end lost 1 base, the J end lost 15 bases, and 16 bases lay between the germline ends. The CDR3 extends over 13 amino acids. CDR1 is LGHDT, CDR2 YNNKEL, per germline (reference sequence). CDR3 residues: CASSQVSTGGRFF. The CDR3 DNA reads TGTGCCAGCAGCCAAGTGTCGACAGGAGGGCGGTTCTTC.

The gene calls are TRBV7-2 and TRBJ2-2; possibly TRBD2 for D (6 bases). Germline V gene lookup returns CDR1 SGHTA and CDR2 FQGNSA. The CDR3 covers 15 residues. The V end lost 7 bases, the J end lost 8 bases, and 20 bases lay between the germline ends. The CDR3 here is CASTSGSGVKGELFF. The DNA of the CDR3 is TGTGCCAGCACCTCGGGTAGCGGAGTGAAAGGGGAGCTGTTTTTT.

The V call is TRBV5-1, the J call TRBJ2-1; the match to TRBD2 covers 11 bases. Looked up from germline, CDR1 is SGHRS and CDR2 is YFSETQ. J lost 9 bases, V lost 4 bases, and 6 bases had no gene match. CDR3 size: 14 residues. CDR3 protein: CASSPMTSGTEQFF. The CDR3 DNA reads TGCGCCAGCAGCCCCATGACTAGCGGGACTGAGCAGTTCTTC.

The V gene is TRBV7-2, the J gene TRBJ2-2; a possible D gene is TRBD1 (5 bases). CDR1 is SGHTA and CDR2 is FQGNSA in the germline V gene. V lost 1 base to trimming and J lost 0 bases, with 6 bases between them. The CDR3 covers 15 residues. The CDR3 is CASSLGRANTGELFF. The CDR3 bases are TGTGCCAGCAGCTTAGGCAGGGCGAACACCGGGGAGCTGTTTTTT.

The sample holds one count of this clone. CDR3 sequence reads: CASRKDTLDLSEQFF. The DNA of the CDR3 is TGTGCCAGCAGAAAGGACACCCTGGACTTAAGCGAGCAGTTCTTC. This chain links TRBV6-5 with TRBJ2-1; D is perhaps TRBD1 or TRBD2 (5 bases each). In germline, CDR1 is MNHEY, CDR2 SVGAGI. Trimming shortened V by 6 bases and J by 10 bases, and 22 bases separated the two germline ends. CDR3 length: 15 amino acids.

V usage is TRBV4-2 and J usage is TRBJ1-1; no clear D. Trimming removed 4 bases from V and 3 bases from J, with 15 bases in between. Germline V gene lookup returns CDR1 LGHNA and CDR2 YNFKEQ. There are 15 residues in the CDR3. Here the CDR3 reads CASSPTDSQDTEAFF. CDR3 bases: TGTGCCAGCAGCCCGACCGACTCCCAGGACACTGAAGCTTTCTTT.

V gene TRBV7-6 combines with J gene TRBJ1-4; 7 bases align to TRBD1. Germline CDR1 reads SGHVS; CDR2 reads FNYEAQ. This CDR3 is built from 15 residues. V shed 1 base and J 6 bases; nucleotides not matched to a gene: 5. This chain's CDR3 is CASSLVMGQHEKLFF. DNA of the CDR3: TGTGCCAGCAGCTTAGTAATGGGACAGCATGAAAAACTGTTTTTT.

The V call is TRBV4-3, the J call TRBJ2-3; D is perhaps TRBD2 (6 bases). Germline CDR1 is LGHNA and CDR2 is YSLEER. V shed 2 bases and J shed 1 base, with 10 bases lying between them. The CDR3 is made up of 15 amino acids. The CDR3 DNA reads TGCGCCAGCAGCCAATCGGGAGTTGGCACAGATACGCAGTATTTT. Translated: CASSQSGVGTDTQYF.

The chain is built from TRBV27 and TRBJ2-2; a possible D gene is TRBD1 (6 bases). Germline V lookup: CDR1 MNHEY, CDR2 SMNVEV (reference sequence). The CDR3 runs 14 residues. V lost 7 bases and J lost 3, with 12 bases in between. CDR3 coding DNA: TGTGCCAGCACTCAGGGGTACTACACCGGGGAGCTGTTTTTT. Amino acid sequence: CASTQGYYTGELFF.

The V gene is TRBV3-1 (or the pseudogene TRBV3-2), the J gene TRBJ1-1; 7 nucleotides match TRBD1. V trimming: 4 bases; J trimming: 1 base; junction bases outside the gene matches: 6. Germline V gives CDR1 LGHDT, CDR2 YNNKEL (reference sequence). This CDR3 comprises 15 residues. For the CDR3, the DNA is TGTGCCAGCAGCCCCACCGGGACAGAGAACACTGAAGCTTTCTTT. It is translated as CASSPTGTENTEAFF.

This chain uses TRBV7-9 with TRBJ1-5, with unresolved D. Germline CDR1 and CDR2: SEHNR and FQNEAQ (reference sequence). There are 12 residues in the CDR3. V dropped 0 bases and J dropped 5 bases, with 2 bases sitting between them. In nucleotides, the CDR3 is TGTGCCAGCAGCTTAGCGGATCAGCCCCAGCATTTT. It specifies CASSLADQPQHF.